These 29 T cell receptor beta chains originate from one sample sequenced in a study of siplizumab effects on memory and regulatory T cells. The repertoire was sequenced with immunoSEQ multiplex PCR; TCRdb's copy has only in-frame clones and lacks some. The sample lists roughly 92,000 clones; 85% to 95% were seen once. Sequenced: non-Treg CD4+ T cells sorted from blood. Receptors were obtained from a human donor in good health.

The chain couples TRBV27 to TRBJ2-5; D is ambiguous. CDR3 length: 12 amino acids. Germline V lookup: CDR1 MNHEY, CDR2 SMNVEV (reference sequence). The V end lost 7 bases, the J end lost 2 bases, and 8 bases lay between the germline ends. This CDR3 reads CASMGLQETQYF. DNA of the CDR3: TGTGCCAGCATGGGGTTACAAGAGACCCAGTACTTC.

The CDR3 protein is CASCRGIGTDNSPLHF. The CDR3 DNA follows: TGTGCCAGCTGCCGCGGTATTGGGACAGATAATTCACCCCTCCACTTT. The rearrangement links TRBV5-6 to TRBJ1-6; 7 bases are a match to TRBD1. CDR1 and CDR2 from the germline V gene are SGHDT and YYEEEE. The CDR3 runs to 16 residues. Germline trimming cut 7 bases from V and 5 bases from J; bases unmatched to any gene: 12.

This rearrangement joins TRBV11-2 to TRBJ1-2; TRBD1 aligns across 7 bases. Trimming at V came to 1 base and at J to 8 bases, leaving 4 bases not matched to a gene. CDR3 length: 13 residues. Germline CDR1 and CDR2: SGHAT and FQNNGV. The DNA for the CDR3 is TGTGCCAGCAGCTTAGCAGGGGGAAAAGGCTACACCTTC. Translated, it gives CASSLAGGKGYTF. The variable domain in full, completed from reference TRBV11-2 and TRBJ1-2, reads EAGVAQSPRYKIIEKRQSVAFWCNPISGHATLYWYQQILGQGPKLLIQFQNNGVVDDSQLPKDRFSAERLKGVDSTLKIQPAKLEDSAVYLCASSLAGGKGYTFGSGTRLTVV.

J is TRBJ1-5 and V is TRBV7-2; D perhaps matches TRBD1 (5 bases). The germline V gene encodes CDR1 SGHTA and CDR2 FQGNSA. CDR3 length: 15 residues. V lost 1 base to trimming and J lost 6 bases, with 13 bases between them. CDR3 residues: CASSLVGGTSQPQHF. CDR3 DNA sequence: TGTGCCAGCAGCTTAGTGGGGGGAACGAGTCAGCCCCAGCATTTT.

The chain couples TRBV9 to TRBJ1-5, with no clear D. Germline V lookup: CDR1 SGDLS, CDR2 YYNGEE. This CDR3 has 14 amino acids. V was trimmed by 3 bases and J by 4 bases, leaving 11 bases between them. The CDR3 DNA reads as TGTGCCAGCAGCGACCGGACCTCGAATCAGCCCCAGCATTTT. Encoded protein: CASSDRTSNQPQHF.

The chain employs TRBV5-8 and TRBJ2-7; 8 positions match TRBD2. After removal of 2 bases from V and 9 bases from J, the junction contained 4 bases not matched to a gene. CDR3 length: 12 residues. In germline, CDR1 is SGHTS, CDR2 YDEGEE. CDR3 residues: CASSFPRGGQYF. The CDR3, as DNA: TGTGCCAGCAGCTTCCCCCGGGGGGGGCAGTACTTC.

This chain uses TRBV27 with TRBJ1-2, with TRBD1 matching 8 bases. V lost 3 bases, J lost 0 bases, and 9 bases stayed unmatched. This CDR3 has 17 amino acids. CDR1 and CDR2 from the germline V gene are MNHEY and SMNVEV (reference sequence). The CDR3 here is CASSFSVQGAANYGYTF. The CDR3 region has the DNA TGTGCCAGCAGTTTCTCGGTGCAGGGGGCGGCTAACTATGGCTACACCTTC.

V usage is TRBV5-6 and J usage is TRBJ1-2; D perhaps matches TRBD1 (6 bases). Germline V gene sequence: CDR1 SGHDT, CDR2 YYEEEE. The length of the CDR3 is 13 residues. V lost 4 bases and J lost 4, with 11 bases in between. CDR3 sequence (DNA): TGTGCCAGCAGCCCGGACAGATCCTATGGCTACACCTTC. The encoded protein is CASSPDRSYGYTF. The entire variable domain, with the rest obtained from reference TRBV5-6 and TRBJ1-2, is as follows: DAGVTQSPTHLIKTRGQQVTLRCSPKSGHDTVSWYQQALGQGPQFIFQYYEEEERQRGNFPDRFSGHQFPNYSSELNVNALLLGDSALYLCASSPDRSYGYTFGSGTRLTVV.

The chain links TRBV5-1 to TRBJ2-2; no definite D call. V dropped 1 base and J dropped 1 base, with 5 bases sitting between them. The CDR3 is 14 amino acids. Germline values: CDR1 SGHRS, CDR2 YFSETQ. CDR3 residues: CASSLTVNTGELFF. CDR3 bases: TGCGCCAGCAGCTTGACCGTGAACACCGGGGAGCTGTTTTTT.

The chain has TRBV19 and TRBJ1-2; a weak D match, TRBD1 (6 bases). The CDR3 length is 11 residues. The V end was cut by 4 bases, the J end by 6 bases, with 6 bases between. Germline CDR1 is LNHDA and CDR2 is SQIVND (reference sequence). The DNA of the CDR3 is TGTGCCAGTAGTAGGGGGCATGGCTACACCTTC. It yields the protein CASSRGHGYTF.

The rearrangement uses TRBV5-4 and TRBJ2-1, with 7 bases matching TRBD1. The CDR3 is 15 amino acids. Looked up from germline, CDR1 is SGHNT and CDR2 is YYREEE (reference sequence). Losses at the gene ends were 4 bases for V and 2 bases for J; bases not matched to a gene: 6. The chain's CDR3 is CASSRDSAPYNEQFF. The CDR3 coding sequence is TGTGCCAGCAGCCGGGACAGCGCACCCTACAATGAGCAGTTCTTC.

The chain couples TRBV25-1 to TRBJ2-5; possible D gene TRBD1, 6 bases. Trimming cost V 0 bases and J 2 bases, with 7 bases left between them. Per the germline V gene, CDR1 is MGHDK and CDR2 is SYGVNS. The CDR3 is 14 amino acids. The CDR3 DNA reads as TGTGCCAGCAGTGAATATAGGGGGCAAGAGACCCAGTACTTC. Protein: CASSEYRGQETQYF.

The chain links TRBV6-6 to TRBJ2-7; TRBD1 agrees at 7 bases. The germline CDR1 and CDR2 sequences are MNHNY and SVGAGI (reference sequence). The CDR3 contains 15 residues. V lost 6 bases to trimming and J lost 0 bases; unmatched junction nucleotides: 8. This CDR3 is CASRRRDRSSYEQYF. CDR3 bases: TGTGCCAGCAGACGACGGGACAGAAGCTCCTACGAGCAGTACTTC.

The chain combines TRBV4-1 with TRBJ1-3; possibly TRBD1 for D (5 bases). The length of the CDR3 is 13 residues. Trimming shortened V by 5 bases and J by 4 bases, and 9 bases separated the two germline ends. CDR1 and CDR2 (germline): MGHRA, YSYEKL. CDR3 sequence: CASSRAGGNTIYF. The CDR3 nucleotides read TGCGCCAGCAGCAGGGCAGGGGGAAACACCATATATTTT.

The V and J genes are TRBV14 and TRBJ2-5; no clear D. V lost 3 bases, J lost 0 bases, and 5 bases lay in between. This CDR3 spans 13 amino acids. Germline lookup yields CDR1 SGHDN and CDR2 FVKESK. The CDR3 protein is CASSHLDQETQYF. For the CDR3, the DNA is TGTGCCAGCAGCCATCTGGACCAAGAGACCCAGTACTTC.

V usage is TRBV4-1 and J usage is TRBJ1-3; maybe TRBD1 (6 bases). Germline loops: CDR1 MGHRA, CDR2 YSYEKL. CDR3 size: 13 residues. Trimming took 2 bases from V and 10 from J, leaving 12 bases between them. CDR3 residues: CASSQTGTGTIYF. CDR3 nucleotides: TGCGCCAGCAGCCAAACAGGGACGGGAACCATATATTTT.

This clone was recorded only once. This rearrangement joins TRBV9 to TRBJ2-2; a weak D match, TRBD2 (6 bases). CDR3 length: 16 amino acids. Trimming shortened V by 2 bases and J by 5 bases, and 16 bases separated the two germline ends. The germline gives CDR1 SGDLS, CDR2 YYNGEE. DNA of the CDR3: TGTGCCAGCAGCGTTGCGGAGCGGGTGAGAACCGGGGAGCTGTTTTTT. Its protein is CASSVAERVRTGELFF.

The rearrangement links TRBV12-5 to TRBJ2-3, with 9 bases matching TRBD2. V trimming: 6 bases; J trimming: 11 bases; junction bases outside the gene matches: 9. Germline lookup yields CDR1 LGHNT and CDR2 FRNRAP. The CDR3 contains 13 residues. CDR3 coding DNA: TGTGCTAGTGGGACCCGAGGACTAGCGCAGCAGTATTTT. This translates into CASGTRGLAQQYF.

V and J are TRBV9 and TRBJ2-1; D uncertain. The CDR3 is 14 amino acids. Trimming removed 0 bases at V and 6 bases at J, with 10 bases between. From germline, CDR1 is SGDLS and CDR2 YYNGEE. CDR3 protein: CASSVAVAGNEQFF. As DNA, the CDR3 is TGTGCCAGCAGCGTAGCTGTCGCAGGCAATGAGCAGTTCTTC.

This chain uses TRBV27 with TRBJ1-2, with 7 bases matching TRBD1. The CDR3 loop spans 16 amino acids. CDR1 is MNHEY, CDR2 SMNVEV, per germline (reference sequence). After removal of 4 bases from V and 6 bases from J, the junction contained 14 bases not matched to a gene. CDR3 residues: CASSSFRQGGGDGYTF. The CDR3 nucleotides read TGTGCCAGCAGTTCCTTCCGACAGGGAGGTGGGGATGGCTACACCTTC.

The rearrangement joins TRBV30 to TRBJ1-5; TRBD1 might be the D (5 bases). Between the trimmed V and J ends, which lost 3 bases and 6 bases, there was a span of 12 bases. In germline, CDR1 is GTSNPN, CDR2 SVGIG (reference sequence). The CDR3 covers 13 residues. CDR3 in DNA: TGTGCCTGGAGGGGGACGGTGGGTCAGCCCCAGCATTTT. This codes for CAWRGTVGQPQHF.

The V and J genes are TRBV7-2 and TRBJ2-7; tentatively, D is TRBD2 (5 bases). Trimming pared 1 base from V and 2 bases from J, leaving 12 bases between. The CDR3 covers 15 residues. Germline lookup yields CDR1 SGHTA and CDR2 FQGNSA. The CDR3 reads CASSLEVGGPYEQYF. CDR3 DNA: TGTGCCAGCAGCTTAGAGGTTGGCGGGCCCTACGAGCAGTACTTC.

This chain links TRBV27 with TRBJ1-5; TRBD1 agrees at 7 bases. CDR1 is MNHEY, CDR2 SMNVEV, per germline (reference sequence). With 2 bases clipped from V and 6 bases from J, the junction kept 7 bases outside the gene matches. The CDR3 runs to 15 residues. This CDR3 is CASSLEGAGGQPQHF. DNA of the CDR3: TGTGCCAGCAGTTTAGAGGGGGCGGGAGGTCAGCCCCAGCATTTT.

This chain joins TRBV5-4 and TRBJ1-6; no definite D call. With 0 bases removed from V and 0 bases from J, the gap between germline ends came to 7 bases. Germline loops: CDR1 SGHNT, CDR2 YYREEE (reference sequence). There are 16 residues in the CDR3. CDR3 coding DNA: TGTGCCAGCAGCTTGGGTTTGAGCTCCTATAATTCACCCCTCCACTTT. Translated, it gives CASSLGLSSYNSPLHF.

This rearrangement joins TRBV13 to TRBJ2-7, with D possibly matching TRBD1 (5 bases). Germline-derived CDR1 and CDR2 are PRHDT and FYEKMQ (reference sequence). Trimming pared 1 base from V and 7 bases from J, leaving 8 bases between. This CDR3 spans 12 amino acids. The CDR3 DNA follows: TGTGCCAGCAGCTTAGCAGGGTGGGAGCAGTACTTC. As protein: CASSLAGWEQYF.

This chain links TRBV6-4 with TRBJ2-3; D is unresolved. In germline, CDR1 is MRHNA, CDR2 SNTAGT. The CDR3 has 15 residues. V gave up 5 bases and J gave up 0 bases, with 12 bases separating them. CDR3: CASSPTRSSTDTQYF. For the CDR3, the DNA is TGTGCCAGCAGTCCTACCCGTTCTAGCACAGATACGCAGTATTTT.

The chain combines TRBV7-9 with TRBJ1-1; TRBD1 matches 7 bases. Germline CDR1 SEHNR, CDR2 FQNEAQ (reference sequence). The CDR3 spans 15 residues. Unmatched junction bases numbered 6, after V lost 1 base and J lost 4 bases. The CDR3 sequence: CASSLGQGRGTEAFF. For the CDR3, the DNA is TGTGCCAGCAGCTTAGGACAGGGACGGGGCACTGAAGCTTTCTTT. Filled out from reference TRBV7-9 and TRBJ1-1, the complete variable domain reads DTGVSQNPRHKITKRGQNVTFRCDPISEHNRLYWYRQTLGQGPEFLTYFQNEAQLEKSRLLSDRFSAERPKGSFSTLEIQRTEQGDSAMYLCASSLGQGRGTEAFFGQGTRLTVV.

The chain couples TRBV5-8 to TRBJ1-4, with 8 bases lining up with TRBD1. The germline V gene has CDR1 SGHTS and CDR2 YDEGEE. Trimming at V came to 4 bases and at J to 7 bases, leaving 12 bases not matched to a gene. This CDR3 is 16 amino acids long. The CDR3 is CASSPGQGIEGEKLFF. In nucleotides, the CDR3 is TGTGCCAGCAGCCCTGGACAGGGTATAGAGGGTGAAAAACTGTTTTTT.

This clone was picked up one time. The gene calls are TRBV7-2 and TRBJ2-7, with TRBD2 matching 16 bases. The length of the CDR3 is 15 residues. CDR1 is SGHTA and CDR2 is FQGNSA in the germline V gene. J was trimmed by 9 bases and V by 4 bases; bases with no gene match: 6. DNA for the CDR3: TGTGCCAGCAGCTCGGGACTAGCGGGAGGGCTAGGGCAGTACTTC. Translated, it gives CASSSGLAGGLGQYF.